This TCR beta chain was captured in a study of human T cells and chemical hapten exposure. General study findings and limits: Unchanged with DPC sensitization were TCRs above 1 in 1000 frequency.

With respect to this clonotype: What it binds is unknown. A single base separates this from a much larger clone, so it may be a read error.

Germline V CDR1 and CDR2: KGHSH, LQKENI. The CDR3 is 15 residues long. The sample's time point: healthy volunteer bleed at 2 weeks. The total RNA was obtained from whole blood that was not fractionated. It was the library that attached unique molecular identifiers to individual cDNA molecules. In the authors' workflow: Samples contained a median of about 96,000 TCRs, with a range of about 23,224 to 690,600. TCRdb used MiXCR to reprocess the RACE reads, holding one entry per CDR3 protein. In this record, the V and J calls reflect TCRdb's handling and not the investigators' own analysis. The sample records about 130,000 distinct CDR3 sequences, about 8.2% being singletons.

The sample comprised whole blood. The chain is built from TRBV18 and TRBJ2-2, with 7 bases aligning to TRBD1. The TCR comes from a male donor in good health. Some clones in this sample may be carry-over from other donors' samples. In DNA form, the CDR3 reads TGTGTCAGCTCACCACAGACAGGGTCAGCCGGGGAGCTGTTTTTT. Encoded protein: CVSSPQTGSAGELFF.